Below, 30 T cell receptor beta chains from the same sample are listed, as sequenced in a study of somatic mutations in cytotoxic T cells in rheumatoid arthritis. The protocol was immunoSEQ multiplex PCR, while the TCRdb copy is restricted to in-frame clones and leaves out a portion. The table shows about 20,000 clones, with roughly 84% occurring only once. Sequencing input: CD8+ T cells sorted from blood. The receptors derive from a woman between 45 and 60 years old in good health.

By proportion, this clone is medium-sized. CDR3 sequence: CASSESVGRLWGEKLFF. The CDR3 DNA sequence: TGTGCCAGCAGTGAATCGGTTGGTAGGCTCTGGGGTGAAAAACTGTTTTTT. V usage is TRBV2 and J usage is TRBJ1-4, with unresolved D. The CDR3 runs to 17 residues. Germline CDR1 SNHLY, CDR2 FYNNEI. Deletions cut 2 bases from V and 7 bases from J, with 20 bases between.

The chain is built from TRBV28 and TRBJ2-7; D gene unclear. CDR1 is MDHEN, CDR2 SYDVKM, per germline. The CDR3 totals 11 residues. The V end was cut by 4 bases, the J end by 3 bases, with 4 bases between. CDR3 protein: CASSSGYEQYV. The CDR3 nucleotides read TGTGCCAGCAGTTCCGGCTACGAGCAGTACGTC.

The rearrangement joins TRBV11-3 to TRBJ2-7, with 8 bases matching TRBD2. J lost 3 bases, V lost 3 bases, and 19 bases had no gene match. The CDR3 is made up of 19 amino acids. CDR1 and CDR2 (germline): SGHNT, YENEEA. The CDR3 is CASSLVGRGAIIRIYEQYV. The DNA of the CDR3 is TGTGCCAGCAGCTTGGTGGGGCGGGGGGCCATTATCCGGATCTACGAGCAGTACGTC.

The V gene is TRBV7-9, the J gene TRBJ2-7, with 11 bases matching TRBD1. The CDR3 has 17 residues. CDR1 SEHNR and CDR2 FQNEAQ come from the germline V gene (reference sequence). The junction had 10 bases not matched to a gene; V was cut back by 3 bases and J by 3 bases. CDR3 residues: CASSFGTGGTSVYEQYF. CDR3 nucleotide sequence: TGTGCCAGCAGCTTCGGGACAGGGGGGACCTCGGTCTACGAGCAGTACTTC.

The genes are TRBV11-2 and TRBJ1-3; D not resolved. Per the germline V gene, CDR1 is SGHAT and CDR2 is FQNNGV. Trimming cost V 1 base and J 4 bases, with 23 bases left between them. This CDR3 is 19 amino acids long. DNA for the CDR3: TGTGCCAGCAGCTTAGCGGGATTTGTACCCGAGGCTCCAGGAAACACCATATATTTT. Protein sequence: CASSLAGFVPEAPGNTIYF.

The chain links TRBV7-2 to TRBJ2-7; D may be TRBD1 (6 bases). The V gene lost 1 base and the J gene lost 4 bases, with 14 bases spanning the gap. Germline V CDR1 and CDR2: SGHTA, FQGNSA. The CDR3 is 15 amino acids. The CDR3 DNA reads TGTGCCAGCAGCTTAGAGGGGGTACGAGGTTACGAGCAGTACTTC. Its translation: CASSLEGVRGYEQYF.

The chain has TRBV4-1 and TRBJ1-4; tentative D call: TRBD1 (5 bases). V dropped 3 bases and J dropped 8 bases, with 16 bases sitting between them. Per the germline V gene, CDR1 is MGHRA and CDR2 is YSYEKL. The CDR3 spans 15 residues. CDR3 in amino acids: CASSQDPLGDEKLFF. As DNA, the CDR3 is TGCGCCAGCAGCCAGGACCCACTGGGGGACGAAAAACTGTTTTTT.

The chain uses TRBV11-2 and TRBJ1-1, with D possibly matching TRBD1 (5 bases). The CDR3 loop spans 15 amino acids. Trimming took 5 bases from V and 1 from J, leaving 14 bases between them. Germline assignment: CDR1 SGHAT and CDR2 FQNNGV. The CDR3 protein is CASSPVTGENTEAFF. CDR3 DNA sequence: TGTGCCAGCAGCCCCGTCACAGGAGAGAACACTGAAGCTTTCTTT.

As to this clone: One junction end disagrees with the germline gene, perhaps due to a read error. The chain uses TRBV11-3 and TRBJ1-2; D might be TRBD1 (5 bases). From germline, CDR1 is SGHNT and CDR2 YENEEA. The CDR3 contains 13 residues. CDR3 coding DNA: TGTGCCAGCAGCGAGGGATGGGGCTATGGCTACGCCTTC. Translated, it gives CASSEGWGYGYAF.

The CDR3 reads CASSLKGTGNTIYF. The CDR3 bases are TGTGCCAGCAGCTTGAAAGGGACTGGAAACACCATATATTTT. The chain links TRBV5-6 to TRBJ1-3, with D unclear. Germline values: CDR1 SGHDT, CDR2 YYEEEE. The length of the CDR3 is 14 residues. Trimming removed 1 base from V and 2 bases from J, with 7 bases in between.

The genes are TRBV11-2 and TRBJ2-2, with 8 bases matching TRBD2. CDR1 SGHAT and CDR2 FQNNGV come from the germline V gene. The junction had 7 bases not matched to a gene; V was cut back by 1 base and J by 9 bases. The CDR3 is 15 residues long. The CDR3: CASSLAAGGARELFF. The CDR3 DNA reads as TGTGCCAGCAGCTTAGCCGCCGGGGGGGCCAGGGAGCTGTTTTTT.

The chain combines TRBV9 with TRBJ1-1, with D maybe TRBD1 (5 bases). V was shortened by 0 bases and J by 3 bases, with 12 bases between the two germline ends. The CDR3 totals 15 residues. The germline CDR1 and CDR2 sequences are SGDLS and YYNGEE. CDR3 in DNA: TGTGCCAGCAGCGTAGGGGGGATGGGGGACACTGAAGCTTTCTTT. This sequence encodes CASSVGGMGDTEAFF.

The V call is TRBV6-1, the J call TRBJ2-3, with 11 bases lining up with TRBD2. CDR3 size: 15 residues. V dropped 5 bases and J dropped 4; count of bases not matched to a gene: 5. CDR1 is MNHNS and CDR2 is SASEGT in the germline V gene. The CDR3 sequence is CASSPGTSGSDTQYF. CDR3 DNA sequence: TGTGCCAGCAGTCCAGGGACTAGCGGCTCAGATACGCAGTATTTT.

The chain couples TRBV11-2 to TRBJ2-3, with a tentative D call TRBD1 (5 bases). In germline, CDR1 is SGHAT, CDR2 FQNNGV. This CDR3 region has 16 residues. The ends were cut back, 1 base at V and 0 bases at J, with 11 bases in the middle. The CDR3 DNA reads TGTGCCAGCAGCTTAGTGGGCAGGGCTAGCACAGATACGCAGTATTTT. Its translation is CASSLVGRASTDTQYF.

This rearrangement joins TRBV6-1 to TRBJ2-7; D is perhaps TRBD1 (6 bases). CDR3 size: 13 residues. CDR1 MNHNS and CDR2 SASEGT come from the germline V gene. V lost 7 bases to trimming and J lost 4 bases, with 14 bases between them. The CDR3 nucleotides read TGTGCCAGCACAGGGGTCTTTGGGTACGAGCAGTACTTC. Residues: CASTGVFGYEQYF.

This sequence joins TRBV28 and TRBJ1-4; no definite D call. Per germline, CDR1 MDHEN and CDR2 SYDVKM. Trimming removed 5 bases at V and 7 bases at J, with 26 bases between. The CDR3 has 18 residues. The CDR3 region has the DNA TGTGCCAGCAGTAGGAGGCTCTCACCTCCCCCACTTGTTGAAAAACTGTTTTTT. It specifies CASSRRLSPPPLVEKLFF.

The chain employs TRBV2 and TRBJ2-1; no reliable D call. The CDR3 length is 16 residues. CDR1 is SNHLY, CDR2 FYNNEI, per germline. Between the trimmed V and J ends, which lost 2 bases and 0 bases, there was a span of 11 bases. The CDR3 DNA follows: TGTGCCAGCAGTGAAAACCACCCGAGCTCCTACAATGAGCAGTTCTTC. It yields the protein CASSENHPSSYNEQFF.

The gene calls are TRBV4-1 and TRBJ2-3, with TRBD1 identical over 8 bases. V lost 4 bases to trimming and J lost 1 base; unmatched junction nucleotides: 10. The CDR3 length is 17 residues. Germline V gene lookup returns CDR1 MGHRA and CDR2 YSYEKL. The CDR3 nucleotides read TGCGCCAGCAGCCCCACCCTACTGGACAGGGGCACAGATACGCAGTATTTT. Protein product: CASSPTLLDRGTDTQYF.

V gene TRBV11-2 combines with J gene TRBJ1-3; D is perhaps TRBD1 (6 bases). The CDR3 is 15 amino acids. V lost 5 bases to trimming and J lost 7 bases, with 18 bases between them. Germline-derived CDR1 and CDR2 are SGHAT and FQNNGV. As DNA, the CDR3 is TGTGCCAGCAGCGCTAGTCCAGGGGCAGGGAACACCATATATTTT. Protein sequence: CASSASPGAGNTIYF.

The rearrangement links TRBV4-3 to TRBJ1-5, with D hard to call. The CDR3 has 17 residues. Germline values: CDR1 LGHNA, CDR2 YSLEER. V gave up 0 bases and J gave up 1 base, with 13 bases separating them. The CDR3 nucleotides read TGCGCCAGCAGCCAAGATCCCCCCGGGTCGAGCAATCAGCCCCAGCATTTT. It is translated as CASSQDPPGSSNQPQHF.

This chain uses TRBV9 with TRBJ2-1; 7 bases are a match to TRBD2. Germline V CDR1 and CDR2: SGDLS, YYNGEE. Germline trimming cut 7 bases from V and 0 bases from J; bases unmatched to any gene: 1. The CDR3 contains 13 residues. CDR3 amino acids: CASSGGSYNEQFF. Written as DNA, the CDR3 is TGTGCCAGCTCGGGGGGCTCCTACAATGAGCAGTTCTTC. Looking up the rest from reference TRBV9 and TRBJ2-1 gives the full variable domain: DSGVTQTPKHLITATGQRVTLRCSPRSGDLSVYWYQQSLDQGLQFLIQYYNGEERAKGNILERFSAQQFPDLHSELNLSSLELGDSALYFCASSGGSYNEQFFGPGTRLTVL.

V and J are TRBV5-1 and TRBJ1-1; tentative D call: TRBD1 (5 bases). Germline values: CDR1 SGHRS, CDR2 YFSETQ. The CDR3 totals 15 residues. V lost 0 bases, J lost 4 bases, and 13 bases lay in between. The CDR3 sequence: CASSLVPTDSTEAFF. The CDR3 coding sequence is TGCGCCAGCAGCTTGGTACCGACAGACTCCACTGAAGCTTTCTTT.

The CDR3 here is CASSEDVHLSTGELFF. The CDR3 bases are TGTGCCAGCAGCGAGGACGTCCATCTGTCCACCGGGGAGCTGTTTTTT. This sequence joins TRBV7-9 and TRBJ2-2; no reliable D call. V lost 5 bases to trimming and J lost 4 bases, with 17 bases between them. The CDR3 runs 16 residues. Germline lookup yields CDR1 SEHNR and CDR2 FQNEAQ (reference sequence). The whole variable domain, filled in from reference TRBV7-9 and TRBJ2-2, reads DTGVSQNPRHKITKRGQNVTFRCDPISEHNRLYWYRQTLGQGPEFLTYFQNEAQLEKSRLLSDRFSAERPKGSFSTLEIQRTEQGDSAMYLCASSEDVHLSTGELFFGEGSRLTVL.

V is TRBV19 and J is TRBJ2-3; the D gene is possibly TRBD2 (7 bases). The CDR3 consists of 15 residues. The V end lost 7 bases, the J end lost 1 base, and 15 bases lay between the germline ends. The germline V gene encodes CDR1 LNHDA and CDR2 SQIVND (reference sequence). CDR3 sequence: CASTMGGAGTDTQYF. CDR3 DNA: TGTGCCAGTACCATGGGGGGGGCTGGCACAGATACGCAGTATTTT.

This chain joins TRBV9 and TRBJ1-2; D is unclear. The CDR3 totals 13 residues. V lost 0 bases and J 6 bases, leaving 9 bases between the germline ends. Germline CDR1 is SGDLS and CDR2 is YYNGEE. CDR3 nucleotides: TGTGCCAGCAGCGTAGGTGGGTTGGATGGCTACACCTTC. It encodes CASSVGGLDGYTF.

The chain links TRBV18 to TRBJ1-4, with D maybe TRBD1 (5 bases). V was pared by 3 bases and J by 1 base, with 9 bases between. CDR3 length: 15 residues. Germline V gene lookup returns CDR1 KGHSH and CDR2 LQKENI. For the CDR3, the DNA is TGTGCCAGCTCACCGTCGGGGGGAACTAATGAAAAACTGTTTTTT. Translating gives CASSPSGGTNEKLFF.

The rearrangement links TRBV9 to TRBJ2-1; D possibly uses TRBD1 or TRBD2 (6 bases each). The CDR3 is made up of 14 amino acids. The V and J ends lost 7 bases and 3 bases respectively, with 14 bases between them. Germline V lookup: CDR1 SGDLS, CDR2 YYNGEE. CDR3 protein: CASGGRSGYNEQFF. The CDR3 region has the DNA TGTGCCAGCGGGGGGCGGTCCGGCTACAATGAGCAGTTCTTC.

The chain carries TRBV27 and TRBJ2-3, with D perhaps TRBD2 (5 bases). CDR1 is MNHEY and CDR2 is SMNVEV in the germline V gene (reference sequence). The V end lost 6 bases, the J end lost 14 bases, and 18 bases lay between the germline ends. The CDR3 loop spans 12 amino acids. This CDR3 reads CASSPAGFAWYF. CDR3 in DNA: TGTGCCAGCAGCCCCGCGGGTTTTGCGTGGTATTTT.

The chain carries TRBV19 and TRBJ2-3, with D possibly being TRBD2 (5 bases). Trimming took 6 bases from V and 0 from J, leaving 16 bases between them. Germline V gene data show CDR1 as LNHDA and CDR2 as SQIVND (reference sequence). The CDR3 is 16 residues long. The CDR3 region is CASSKYSSSSTDTQYF. In nucleotides, the CDR3 is TGTGCCAGTAGCAAATACTCTAGCTCTAGCACAGATACGCAGTATTTT.

This chain joins TRBV7-8 and TRBJ1-5; TRBD1 matches at 8 bases. The CDR3 loop spans 17 amino acids. The V gene end was trimmed by 4 bases and the J gene end by 5 bases; junction bases not matched to a gene: 13. Germline values: CDR1 SGHVS, CDR2 FQNEAQ. CDR3: CASSSGQAGLTDQPQHF. DNA of the CDR3: TGTGCCAGCAGCTCGGGACAGGCGGGGCTGACTGATCAGCCCCAGCATTTT.